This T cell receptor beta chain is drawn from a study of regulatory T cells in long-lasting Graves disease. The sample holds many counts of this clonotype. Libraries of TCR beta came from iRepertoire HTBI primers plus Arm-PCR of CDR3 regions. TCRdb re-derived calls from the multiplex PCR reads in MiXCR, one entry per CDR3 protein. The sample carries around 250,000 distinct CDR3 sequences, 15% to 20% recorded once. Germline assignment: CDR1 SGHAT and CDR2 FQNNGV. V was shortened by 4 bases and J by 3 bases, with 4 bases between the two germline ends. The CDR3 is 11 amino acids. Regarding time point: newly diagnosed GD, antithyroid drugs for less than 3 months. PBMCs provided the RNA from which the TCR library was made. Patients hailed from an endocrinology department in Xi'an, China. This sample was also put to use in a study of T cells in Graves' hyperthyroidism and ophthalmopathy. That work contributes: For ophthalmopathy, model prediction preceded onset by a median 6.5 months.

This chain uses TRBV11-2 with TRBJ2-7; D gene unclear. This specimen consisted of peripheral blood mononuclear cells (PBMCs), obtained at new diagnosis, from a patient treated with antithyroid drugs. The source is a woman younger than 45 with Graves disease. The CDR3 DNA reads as TGTGCCAGCAGCTATAACTACGAGCAGTACTTC. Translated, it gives CASSYNYEQYF.